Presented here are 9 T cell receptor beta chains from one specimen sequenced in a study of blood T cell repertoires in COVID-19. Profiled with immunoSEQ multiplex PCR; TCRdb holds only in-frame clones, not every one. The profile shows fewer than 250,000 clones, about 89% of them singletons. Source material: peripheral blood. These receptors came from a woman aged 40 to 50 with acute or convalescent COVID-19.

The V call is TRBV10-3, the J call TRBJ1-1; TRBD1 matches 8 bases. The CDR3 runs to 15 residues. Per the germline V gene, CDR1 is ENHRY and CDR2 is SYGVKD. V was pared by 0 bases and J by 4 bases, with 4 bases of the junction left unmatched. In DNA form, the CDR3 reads TGTGCCATCAGTGAGTCGGACAGGGAAAGCACTGAAGCTTTCTTT. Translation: CAISESDRESTEAFF.

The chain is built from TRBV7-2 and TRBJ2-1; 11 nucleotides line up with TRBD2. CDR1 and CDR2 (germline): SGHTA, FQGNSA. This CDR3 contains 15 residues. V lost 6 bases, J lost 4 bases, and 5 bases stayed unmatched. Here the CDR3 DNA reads TGTGCCAGCAGTGAGACTAGCGGGGTGTACAATGAGCAGTTCTTC. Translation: CASSETSGVYNEQFF.

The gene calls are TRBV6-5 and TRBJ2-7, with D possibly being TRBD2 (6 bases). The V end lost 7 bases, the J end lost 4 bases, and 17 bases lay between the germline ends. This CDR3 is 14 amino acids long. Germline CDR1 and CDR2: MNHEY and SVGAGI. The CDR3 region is CASNPRDSHYEQYV. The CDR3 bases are TGTGCCAGCAACCCCCGGGACTCCCATTACGAGCAGTACGTC.

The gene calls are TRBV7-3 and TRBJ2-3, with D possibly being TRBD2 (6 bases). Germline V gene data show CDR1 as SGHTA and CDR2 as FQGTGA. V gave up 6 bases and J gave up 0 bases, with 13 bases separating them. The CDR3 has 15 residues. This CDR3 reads CASSPRGGSTDTQYF. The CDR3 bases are TGTGCCAGCAGTCCCCGAGGAGGGAGCACAGATACGCAGTATTTT.

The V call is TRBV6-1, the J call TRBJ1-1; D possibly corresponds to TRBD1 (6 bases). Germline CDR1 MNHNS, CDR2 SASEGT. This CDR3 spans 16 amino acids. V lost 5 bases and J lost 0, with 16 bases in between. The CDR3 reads CASSQGQRMMNTEAFF. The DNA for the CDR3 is TGTGCCAGCAGTCAAGGACAGAGGATGATGAACACTGAAGCTTTCTTT.

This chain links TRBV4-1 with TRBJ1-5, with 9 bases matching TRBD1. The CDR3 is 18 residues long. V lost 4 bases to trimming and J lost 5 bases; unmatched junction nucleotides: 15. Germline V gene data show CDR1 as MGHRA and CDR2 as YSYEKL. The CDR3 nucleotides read TGCGCCAGCAGCCCAAAAGGAGGGATGGGACAGGGTTATCAGCCCCAGCATTTT. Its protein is CASSPKGGMGQGYQPQHF.

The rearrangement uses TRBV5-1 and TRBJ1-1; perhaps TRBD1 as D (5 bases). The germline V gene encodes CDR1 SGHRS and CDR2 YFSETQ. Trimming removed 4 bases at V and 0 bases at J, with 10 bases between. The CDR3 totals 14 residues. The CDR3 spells CASSRGTLNTEAFF. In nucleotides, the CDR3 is TGCGCCAGCAGCCGGGGGACCCTGAACACTGAAGCTTTCTTT.

CDR3 in DNA: TGTGCCAGCAGCTTGGCGGGACTAGTCGCCGATACGCAGTATTTT. This gives the protein CASSLAGLVADTQYF. The rearrangement joins TRBV5-8 to TRBJ2-3; TRBD2 agrees at 8 bases. Germline CDR1 and CDR2: SGHTS and YDEGEE. The CDR3 consists of 15 residues. Trimming cost V 0 bases and J 6 bases; bases outside gene matches: 6.

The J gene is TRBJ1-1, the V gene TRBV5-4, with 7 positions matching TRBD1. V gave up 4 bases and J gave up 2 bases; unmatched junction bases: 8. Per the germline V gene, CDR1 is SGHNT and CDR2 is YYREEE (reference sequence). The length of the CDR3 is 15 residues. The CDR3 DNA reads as TGTGCCAGCAGCGCTCCCAGGGGGAGAAACACTGAAGCTTTCTTT. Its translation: CASSAPRGRNTEAFF.